These 28 T cell receptor beta chains originate from one sample sequenced in a study of T cell responses to AZD1222 COVID-19 vaccine (dated by TCRdb to the early 2020s). The time point label, as the study defines it: about 28 days (+/-7) after the second vaccine dose. To prepare the library, the immunoSEQ multiplex PCR assay was applied. The table comes from immuneACCESS by way of TCRdb, which keeps in-frame sequences with V and J called. Part of the clones is missing from these tables; in studies checked, under half for an unresolved V gene and the rest for unknown reasons. This sample comprises about 120,000 clones, just over 90% of them detected only once. The ten biggest clones cover around 5.1% of the sample. The specimen was peripheral blood, collected 28 days after the second AZD1222 dose. These receptors originate from an adult who received the AZD1222 COVID-19 vaccine.

This clone was picked up one time. The rearrangement uses TRBV20-1 and TRBJ2-3; 13 bases align to TRBD2. In germline, CDR1 is DFQATT, CDR2 SNEGSKA (reference sequence). V gave up 3 bases and J gave up 6 bases; unmatched junction bases: 21. This CDR3 contains 20 residues. CDR3 sequence reads: CSASSLGTSGTFGARDTQYF. CDR3 bases: TGCAGTGCTAGTTCCCTCGGGACTAGCGGGACCTTCGGGGCACGGGATACGCAGTATTTT.

V usage is TRBV30 and J usage is TRBJ2-2; 7 bases match TRBD2. Trimming at V came to 0 bases and at J to 7 bases, leaving 2 bases not matched to a gene. CDR1 GTSNPN and CDR2 SVGIG come from the germline V gene (reference sequence). The CDR3 is 13 residues long. The CDR3 spells CAWSVRGSGELFF. The CDR3 DNA sequence: TGTGCCTGGAGTGTACGCGGGAGCGGGGAGCTGTTTTTT. Full variable domain (remainder filled in from reference TRBV30 and TRBJ2-2): SQTIHQWPATLVQPVGSPLSLECTVEGTSNPNLYWYRQAAGRGLQLLFYSVGIGQISSEVPQNLSASRPQDRQFILSSKKLLLSDSGFYLCAWSVRGSGELFFGEGSRLTVL.

The CDR3, as DNA: TGTGCCAGCAGCACCCCGGGGGACACCATATATTTT. This codes for CASSTPGDTIYF. The J gene is TRBJ1-3, the V gene TRBV5-4, with D maybe TRBD1 (5 bases). The V gene's germline CDR1 is SGHNT and CDR2 YYREEE (reference sequence). The length of the CDR3 is 12 residues. Trimming removed 4 bases from V and 8 bases from J, with 10 bases in between.

The CDR3 loop reads CASSYGPSSPLHF. CDR3 coding DNA: TGTGCCAGCAGTTACGGTCCGAGCTCACCCCTCCACTTT. J is TRBJ1-6 and V is TRBV6-2 or TRBV6-3, with D unresolved. Germline lookup yields CDR1 MNHEY and CDR2 SVGEGT. This CDR3 contains 13 residues. Trimming removed 2 bases from V and 10 bases from J, with 9 bases in between.

The J gene is TRBJ1-1, the V gene TRBV12-3 or TRBV12-4; D is unresolved. Trimming pared 2 bases from V and 4 bases from J, leaving 8 bases between. There are 13 residues in the CDR3. The CDR3 region is CASSLLLGTEAFF. The CDR3 DNA sequence: TGTGCCAGCAGTTTATTGCTAGGCACTGAAGCTTTCTTT.

The chain joins TRBV19 to TRBJ1-1, with TRBD1 matching 9 bases. There are 15 residues in the CDR3. The germline CDR1 and CDR2 sequences are LNHDA and SQIVND (reference sequence). V gave up 4 bases and J gave up 4 bases; unmatched junction bases: 7. CDR3 DNA: TGTGCCAGTAGTAGCCTCCGGGACAGGGTCACTGAAGCTTTCTTT. This codes for CASSSLRDRVTEAFF.

The CDR3 DNA sequence: TGTGCCAGCAGTAACGGACAGTCTAACTATGGCTACACCTTC. Translated, it gives CASSNGQSNYGYTF. The rearrangement joins TRBV6-5 to TRBJ1-2; possibly TRBD1 for D (6 bases). CDR3 length: 14 residues. V shed 5 bases and J shed 0 bases, with 10 bases lying between them. The germline CDR1 and CDR2 sequences are MNHEY and SVGAGI.

The chain has TRBV6-2 or TRBV6-3 and TRBJ2-7, with 9 positions matching TRBD1. CDR3 length: 13 residues. With 6 bases clipped from V and 2 bases from J, the junction kept 2 bases outside the gene matches. CDR1 MNHEY and CDR2 SVGEGT come from the germline V gene. In DNA form, the CDR3 reads TGTGCCAGCAGCCGGGACAGGGCCTACGAGCAGTACTTC. This translates into CASSRDRAYEQYF.

The count of this clone is one. The chain joins TRBV3-1 (or the pseudogene TRBV3-2) to TRBJ2-7, with 10 bases aligning to TRBD1. V dropped 4 bases and J dropped 12; count of bases not matched to a gene: 9. The CDR3 is made up of 13 amino acids. Germline-derived CDR1 and CDR2 are LGHDT and YNNKEL (reference sequence). CDR3: CASSPGIDRGLYF. For the CDR3, the DNA is TGTGCCAGCAGCCCGGGGATAGACAGGGGGCTGTACTTC.

The chain employs TRBV14 and TRBJ1-6; D unresolved. The CDR3 is 13 residues long. V lost 3 bases to trimming and J lost 8 bases, with 8 bases between them. Germline V gives CDR1 SGHDN, CDR2 FVKESK. The CDR3 loop reads CASSHIPDSPLHF. CDR3 sequence (DNA): TGTGCCAGCAGCCACATCCCCGATTCACCCCTCCACTTT.

The chain has TRBV29-1 and TRBJ2-7, with D possibly being TRBD1 (7 bases). The CDR3 covers 14 residues. V was cut by 5 bases and J by 4 bases, with 18 bases left in between. CDR1 is SQVTM and CDR2 is ANQGSEA in the germline V gene. The CDR3 reads CSVYGQEGSYEQYF. CDR3 in DNA: TGCAGCGTTTACGGACAGGAGGGGAGTTACGAGCAGTACTTC.

The chain recombines TRBV6-5 with TRBJ2-6, with D possibly being TRBD1 (6 bases). Germline CDR1 reads MNHEY; CDR2 reads SVGAGI. The CDR3 spans 13 residues. The CDR3 DNA sequence: TGTGCTACCAGGGGCTCTGGGGCCAACGTCCTGACTTTC. Protein sequence: CATRGSGANVLTF.

V gene TRBV6-2 or TRBV6-3 combines with J gene TRBJ1-1; weak D call: TRBD1 (5 bases). Trimming cost V 7 bases and J 1 base, with 13 bases left between them. The CDR3 extends over 14 amino acids. Germline assignment: CDR1 MNHEY and CDR2 SVGEGT. The CDR3 here is CASNPGLRNTEAFF. The DNA for the CDR3 is TGTGCCAGCAACCCGGGACTTCGGAACACTGAAGCTTTCTTT.

This chain connects TRBV29-1 to TRBJ1-1; 7 bases align to TRBD1. This CDR3 has 11 residues. Losses at the gene ends were 6 bases for V and 6 bases for J; bases not matched to a gene: 4. Germline lookup yields CDR1 SQVTM and CDR2 ANQGSEA. The CDR3 nucleotides are TGCAGCGTCCGGACAGGTCCTGAAGCTTTCTTT. Its translation is CSVRTGPEAFF. The full variable domain, with the rest looked up from reference TRBV29-1 and TRBJ1-1, is SAVISQKPSRDICQRGTSLTIQCQVDSQVTMMFWYRQQPGQSLTLIATANQGSEATYESGFVIDKFPISRPNLTFSTLTVSNMSPEDSSIYLCSVRTGPEAFFGQGTRLTVV.

The chain combines TRBV6-2 or TRBV6-3 with TRBJ1-6, with TRBD1 as a possible D gene (5 bases). Germline CDR1 MNHEY, CDR2 SVGEGT. The V gene lost 2 bases and the J gene lost 7 bases, with 12 bases spanning the gap. The CDR3 has 15 residues. The CDR3 coding sequence is TGTGCCAGCAGTTACCGGGGGATTGAGAATTCACCCCTCCACTTT. Translated: CASSYRGIENSPLHF.

The V and J genes are TRBV7-3 and TRBJ2-7; D is unresolved. Germline V gene sequence: CDR1 SGHTA, CDR2 FQGTGA. V shed 5 bases and J shed 4 bases, with 21 bases lying between them. This CDR3 spans 16 amino acids. For the CDR3, the DNA is TGTGCCAGCAGCGAGTTCAGTGTGAGCCTAGGTTACGAGCAGTACTTC. Protein product: CASSEFSVSLGYEQYF. The full variable domain, with the rest looked up from reference TRBV7-3 and TRBJ2-7, is GAGVSQTPSNKVTEKGKYVELRCDPISGHTALYWYRQSLGQGPEFLIYFQGTGAADDSGLPNDRFFAVRPEGSVSTLKIQRTERGDSAVYLCASSEFSVSLGYEQYFGPGTRLTVT.

This chain joins TRBV7-8 and TRBJ2-7, with D unclear. The CDR3 is 14 residues long. Trimming took 1 base from V and 1 from J, leaving 8 bases between them. Per germline, CDR1 SGHVS and CDR2 FQNEAQ. CDR3 in amino acids: CASSLETGSYEQYF. CDR3 bases: TGTGCCAGCAGCTTAGAAACGGGTTCCTACGAGCAGTACTTC.

This clone appeared once. The CDR3 reads CATTRRDTEAFF. In nucleotides, the CDR3 is TGTGCCACCACTCGTCGTGACACTGAAGCTTTCTTT. This chain links TRBV24-1 with TRBJ1-1; no clear D. This CDR3 region has 12 residues. Trimming shortened V by 8 bases and J by 3 bases, and 9 bases separated the two germline ends. Germline V gives CDR1 KGHDR, CDR2 SFDVKD.

The V gene is TRBV6-5, the J gene TRBJ1-2; 7 nucleotides agree with TRBD1. J gave up 4 bases and V 6 bases, and 5 bases lay outside the gene matches. This CDR3 region has 13 residues. Per the germline V gene, CDR1 is MNHEY and CDR2 is SVGAGI. The CDR3, as DNA: TGTGCCAGCAGCTTCGGGACAGTCTATGGCTACACCTTC. Amino acids: CASSFGTVYGYTF.

The chain is built from TRBV28 and TRBJ1-2, with TRBD1 as a possible D gene (6 bases). Germline loops: CDR1 MDHEN, CDR2 SYDVKM. Trimming removed 3 bases from V and 4 bases from J, with 9 bases in between. This CDR3 contains 13 residues. CDR3 residues: CASSFLGGYGYTF. The CDR3 nucleotides are TGTGCCAGCAGTTTTTTAGGGGGCTATGGCTACACCTTC.

The gene calls are TRBV7-8 and TRBJ1-1, with D possibly matching TRBD1 (6 bases). The CDR3 has 13 amino acids. The ends were cut back, 3 bases at V and 6 bases at J, with 11 bases in the middle. The germline CDR1 and CDR2 sequences are SGHVS and FQNEAQ. The CDR3 DNA sequence: TGTGCCAGCAGCTTCCCCGGGGGCGCTGAAGCTTTCTTT. It encodes CASSFPGGAEAFF.

The chain has TRBV14 and TRBJ2-6, with D uncertain. Deletions cut 1 base from V and 5 bases from J, with 3 bases between. CDR3 length: 13 amino acids. CDR1 is SGHDN and CDR2 is FVKESK in the germline V gene. The CDR3 DNA reads as TGTGCCAGCAGCCAAGTTTGGGCCAACGTCCTGACTTTC. It is translated as CASSQVWANVLTF.

This clone was counted a single time. This rearrangement joins TRBV7-2 to TRBJ2-7, with D uncertain. V shed 0 bases and J shed 0 bases, with 6 bases lying between them. The CDR3 length is 14 residues. The germline V gene encodes CDR1 SGHTA and CDR2 FQGNSA. CDR3 sequence reads: CASSLARHSYEQYF. In DNA, the CDR3 is TGTGCCAGCAGCTTAGCGCGCCACTCCTACGAGCAGTACTTC.

This chain links TRBV13 with TRBJ2-1, with unresolved D. Trimming removed 1 base at V and 6 bases at J, with 7 bases between. The CDR3 loop spans 13 amino acids. Germline assignment: CDR1 PRHDT and CDR2 FYEKMQ (reference sequence). In nucleotides, the CDR3 is TGTGCCAGCAGCTTAGAATCGGGCAATGAGCAGTTCTTC. This translates into CASSLESGNEQFF.

In DNA form, the CDR3 reads TGTGCCAGCAGTTACTCAACCGGGACAGTCTATGGCTACACCTTC. This sequence encodes CASSYSTGTVYGYTF. The rearrangement joins TRBV6-5 to TRBJ1-2, with 7 bases identical to TRBD1. With 0 bases clipped from V and 4 bases from J, the junction kept 5 bases outside the gene matches. The CDR3 spans 15 residues. Germline assignment: CDR1 MNHEY and CDR2 SVGAGI.

The chain recombines TRBV3-1 (or the pseudogene TRBV3-2) with TRBJ1-5, with D maybe TRBD1 (5 bases). Trimming took 1 base from V and 6 from J, leaving 13 bases between them. The germline V gene encodes CDR1 LGHDT and CDR2 YNNKEL (reference sequence). The CDR3 length is 15 residues. The CDR3 DNA reads as TGTGCCAGCAGCCAAGGTCCAGGGAAGCGTCAGCCCCAGCATTTT. Amino acid sequence: CASSQGPGKRQPQHF.

The chain recombines TRBV29-1 with TRBJ1-1; no clear D gene. Germline V gene sequence: CDR1 SQVTM, CDR2 ANQGSEA. The length of the CDR3 is 11 residues. Trimming shortened V by 6 bases and J by 1 base, and 6 bases separated the two germline ends. The CDR3 loop is CSVSGNTEAFF. The DNA for the CDR3 is TGCAGCGTCTCCGGGAACACTGAAGCTTTCTTT.

The chain uses TRBV2 and TRBJ1-2, with D maybe TRBD1 (6 bases). Deletions cut 4 bases from V and 4 bases from J, with 13 bases between. Germline assignment: CDR1 SNHLY and CDR2 FYNNEI. The CDR3 runs 14 residues. CDR3 nucleotide sequence: TGTGCCAGCAGTGGGACAGACGGGGGCTATGGCTACACCTTC. This sequence encodes CASSGTDGGYGYTF.